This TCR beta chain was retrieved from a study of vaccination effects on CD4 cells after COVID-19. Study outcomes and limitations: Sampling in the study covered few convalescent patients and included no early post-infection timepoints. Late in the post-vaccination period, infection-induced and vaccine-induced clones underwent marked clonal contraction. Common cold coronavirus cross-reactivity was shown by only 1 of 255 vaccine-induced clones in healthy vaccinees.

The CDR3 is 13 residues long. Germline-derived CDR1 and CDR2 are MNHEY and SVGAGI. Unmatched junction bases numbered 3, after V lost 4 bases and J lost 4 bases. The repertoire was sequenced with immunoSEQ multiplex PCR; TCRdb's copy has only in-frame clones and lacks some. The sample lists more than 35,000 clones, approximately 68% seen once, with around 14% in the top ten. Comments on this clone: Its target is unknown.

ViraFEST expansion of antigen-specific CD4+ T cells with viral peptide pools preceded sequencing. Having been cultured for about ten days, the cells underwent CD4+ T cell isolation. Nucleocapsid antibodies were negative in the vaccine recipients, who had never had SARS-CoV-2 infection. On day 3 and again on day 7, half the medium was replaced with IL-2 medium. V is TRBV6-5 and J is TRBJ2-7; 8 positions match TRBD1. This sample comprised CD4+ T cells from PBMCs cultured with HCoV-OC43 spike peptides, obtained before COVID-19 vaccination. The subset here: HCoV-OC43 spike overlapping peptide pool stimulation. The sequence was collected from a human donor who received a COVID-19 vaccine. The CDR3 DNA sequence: TGTGCCAGCAGTTCTCACAGGGGGTACGAGCAGTACTTC. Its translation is CASSSHRGYEQYF.